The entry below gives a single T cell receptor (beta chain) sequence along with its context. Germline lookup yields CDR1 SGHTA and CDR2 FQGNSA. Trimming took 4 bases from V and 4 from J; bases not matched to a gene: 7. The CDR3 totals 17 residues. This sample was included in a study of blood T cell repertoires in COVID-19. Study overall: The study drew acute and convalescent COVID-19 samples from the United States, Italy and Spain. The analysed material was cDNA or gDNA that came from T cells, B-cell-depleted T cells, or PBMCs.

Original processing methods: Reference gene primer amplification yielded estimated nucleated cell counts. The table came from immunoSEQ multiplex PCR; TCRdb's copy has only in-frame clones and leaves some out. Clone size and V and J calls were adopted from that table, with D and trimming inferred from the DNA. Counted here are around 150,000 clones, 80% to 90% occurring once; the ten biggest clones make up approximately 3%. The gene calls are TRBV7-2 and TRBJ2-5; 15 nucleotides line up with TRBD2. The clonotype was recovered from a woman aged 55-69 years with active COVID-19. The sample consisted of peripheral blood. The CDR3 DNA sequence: TGTGCCAGCAGCTGGACTAGCGGGAGGGCGATAATAGAGACCCAGTACTTC. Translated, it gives CASSWTSGRAIIETQYF.